This T cell receptor (beta chain) was identified in a study of blood T cell repertoires in COVID-19. Clones were read by immunoSEQ multiplex PCR, and TCRdb kept only the in-frame ones, dropping some. The table has fewer than 350,000 clones, 86% seen once. V lost 6 bases and J lost 3, with 15 bases in between. Germline CDR1 reads MNHEY; CDR2 reads SVGAGI. The length of the CDR3 is 14 residues. This TCR was recovered from a man aged 40-55 years with active or convalescent COVID-19. This chain joins TRBV6-5 and TRBJ2-7; D may be TRBD1 (6 bases). The sequencing input was peripheral blood. This CDR3 reads CASRTGHNHYEQYF. The CDR3 nucleotides are TGTGCCAGCAGAACGGGACACAATCACTACGAGCAGTACTTC.